This TCR beta chain was sequenced during a study of blood T cell repertoires in COVID-19. Turning to the study itself: Acute and convalescent COVID-19 samples came from the United States, Italy and Spain.

The assay was immunoSEQ multiplex PCR, and TCRdb's table has in-frame clones only and misses some. The sample includes 180,000 or so clones, approximately 86% of them seen just once. V was shortened by 1 base and J by 9 bases, with 18 bases between the two germline ends. Germline CDR1 MNHEY, CDR2 SVGAGI. The CDR3 loop spans 15 amino acids. The receptor comes from a man aged 55 to 70 with acute or convalescent COVID-19. Sequenced input: peripheral blood. V is TRBV6-5 and J is TRBJ1-2; TRBD1 might be the D (6 bases). The CDR3 nucleotides read TGTGCCAGCAGTTACTATGTTGGGGGCCGGGGACGCTACACCTTC. Translation: CASSYYVGGRGRYTF.